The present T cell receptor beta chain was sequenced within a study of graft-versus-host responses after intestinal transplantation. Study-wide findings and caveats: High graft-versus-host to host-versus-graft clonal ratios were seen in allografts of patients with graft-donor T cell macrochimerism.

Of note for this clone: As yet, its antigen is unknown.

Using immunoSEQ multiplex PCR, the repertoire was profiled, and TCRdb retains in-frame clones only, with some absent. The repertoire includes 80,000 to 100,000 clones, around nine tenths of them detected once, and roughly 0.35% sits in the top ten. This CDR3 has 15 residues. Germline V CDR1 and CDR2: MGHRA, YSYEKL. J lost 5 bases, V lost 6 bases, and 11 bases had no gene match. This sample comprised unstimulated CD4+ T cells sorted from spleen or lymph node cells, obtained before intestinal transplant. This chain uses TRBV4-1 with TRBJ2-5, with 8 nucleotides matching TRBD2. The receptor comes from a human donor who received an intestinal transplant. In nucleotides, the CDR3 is TGCGCCAGCAGGGGACTAGGGGGGGCGTGGGAGACCCAGTACTTC. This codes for CASRGLGGAWETQYF.